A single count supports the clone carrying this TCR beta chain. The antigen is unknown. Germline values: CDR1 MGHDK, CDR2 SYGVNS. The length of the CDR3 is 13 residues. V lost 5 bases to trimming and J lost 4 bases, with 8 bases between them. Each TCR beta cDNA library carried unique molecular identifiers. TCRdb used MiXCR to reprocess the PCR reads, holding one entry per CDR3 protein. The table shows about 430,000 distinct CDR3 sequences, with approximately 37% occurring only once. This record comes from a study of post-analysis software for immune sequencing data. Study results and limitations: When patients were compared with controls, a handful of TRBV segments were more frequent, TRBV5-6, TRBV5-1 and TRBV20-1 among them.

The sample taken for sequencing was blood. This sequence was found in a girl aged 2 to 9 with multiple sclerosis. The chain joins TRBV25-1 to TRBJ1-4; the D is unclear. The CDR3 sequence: CASSRTINEKLFF. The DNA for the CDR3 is TGTGCCAGCAGTCGGACTATTAATGAAAAACTGTTTTTT.